The 10 T cell receptor beta chains given below trace back to one sample, sequenced in a study of patients and donors after allogeneic stem cell transplantation. TCRdb reprocessed the RT-PCR reads with MiXCR, giving one entry per CDR3 protein. The sample carries thousands of distinct CDR3 sequences, roughly 26% recorded once. The source material was blood, either unsorted or a sorted T cell fraction (not recorded which). The receptors here all came from a human donor who was either an allogeneic HSCT recipient or a stem cell or donor lymphocyte infusion donor (not recorded which). It is not recorded whose cells these are; they may come from a transplant donor.

This clonotype has only a few counts. V and J are TRBV5-6 and TRBJ1-1, with D maybe TRBD1 (6 bases). CDR1 is SGHDT, CDR2 YYEEEE, per germline. The CDR3 consists of 12 residues. V was cut by 2 bases and J by 9 bases, with 11 bases left in between. CDR3 bases: TGTGCCAGCAGCTTAAGGCAGGGGAAAGCTTTCTTT. This encodes CASSLRQGKAFF.

The CDR3 DNA is TGCAGTGCTCAACGGACAGGGCGGATTGACGAGCAGTACTTC. It specifies CSAQRTGRIDEQYF. V and J are TRBV20-1 and TRBJ2-7; the match to TRBD1 covers 8 bases. The germline CDR1 and CDR2 sequences are DFQATT and SNEGSKA (reference sequence). V lost 5 bases to trimming and J lost 5 bases; unmatched junction nucleotides: 11. This CDR3 contains 14 residues.

The sample holds a few counts of this clonotype. The rearrangement joins TRBV15 to TRBJ1-2, with a possible D match to TRBD1 (6 bases). Trimming removed 1 base at V and 3 bases at J, with 15 bases between. Germline V gives CDR1 LNHNV, CDR2 YYDKDF (reference sequence). This CDR3 region has 16 residues. The CDR3 DNA reads TGTGCCACCAGCAGAGGAATCAGGGGAGGGGACTATGGCTACACCTTC. It encodes CATSRGIRGGDYGYTF.

V usage is TRBV7-3 and J usage is TRBJ2-1; the D gene is possibly TRBD2 (5 bases). Trimming removed 5 bases from V and 6 bases from J, with 11 bases in between. The CDR3 sequence is 13 residues long. From germline, CDR1 is SGHTA and CDR2 FQGTGA. The DNA for the CDR3 is TGTGCCAGCAGCCCAGGACTGCCCAATGAGCAGTTCTTC. As protein: CASSPGLPNEQFF. Full variable domain (outside the CDR3, taken from reference TRBV7-3 and TRBJ2-1): GAGVSQTPSNKVTEKGKYVELRCDPISGHTALYWYRQSLGQGPEFLIYFQGTGAADDSGLPNDRFFAVRPEGSVSTLKIQRTERGDSAVYLCASSPGLPNEQFFGPGTRLTVL.

This clonotype was seen a single time. This chain links TRBV7-9 with TRBJ2-2; 12 bases line up with TRBD2. Germline V gene lookup returns CDR1 SEHNR and CDR2 FQNEAQ (reference sequence). J was trimmed by 2 bases and V by 5 bases; bases with no gene match: 9. This CDR3 contains 18 residues. The CDR3, as DNA: TGTGCCAGCAGCGCGCCCGGGACTAGCGGGCCAAACACCGGGGAGCTGTTTTTT. Its protein product is CASSAPGTSGPNTGELFF. The full variable domain, rest sourced from reference TRBV7-9 and TRBJ2-2, is DTGVSQNPRHKITKRGQNVTFRCDPISEHNRLYWYRQTLGQGPEFLTYFQNEAQLEKSRLLSDRFSAERPKGSFSTLEIQRTEQGDSAMYLCASSAPGTSGPNTGELFFGEGSRLTVL.

As concerns this clonotype: One end of the junction varies from germline; a read error may be responsible. The chain combines TRBV29-1 with TRBJ2-5; D is unclear. The CDR3 spans 12 residues. CDR1 and CDR2 from the germline V gene are SQVTM and ANQGSEA. CDR3 sequence reads: CSDESYQETQYF. In DNA form, the CDR3 reads TGCAGCGATGAATCGTACCAAGAGACCCAGTACTTC. Complete variable domain (other parts from reference TRBV29-1 and TRBJ2-5): SAVISQKPSRDICQRGTSLTIQCQVDSQVTMMFWYRQQPGQSLTLIATANQGSEATYESGFVIDKFPISRPNLTFSTLTVSNMSPEDSSIYLCSDESYQETQYFGPGTRLLVL.

The J gene is TRBJ2-5, the V gene TRBV20-1; a possible D gene is TRBD1 (6 bases). The CDR3 sequence is 14 residues long. The germline V gene has CDR1 DFQATT and CDR2 SNEGSKA (reference sequence). Trimming removed 4 bases from V and 2 bases from J, with 14 bases in between. As DNA, the CDR3 is TGCAGTGCTATCGGACAGTACGGTCAAGAGACCCAGTACTTC. This translates into CSAIGQYGQETQYF.

This clonotype has just a few counts. This chain connects TRBV4-2 to TRBJ2-5; D might be TRBD1 (6 bases). The CDR3 runs 15 residues. Germline V gives CDR1 LGHNA, CDR2 YNFKEQ. V lost 0 bases and J lost 5, with 13 bases in between. This CDR3 is CASSQDGQGTETQYF. The DNA of the CDR3 is TGTGCCAGCAGCCAAGACGGCCAGGGGACGGAGACCCAGTACTTC.

The rearrangement links TRBV12-2 to TRBJ1-2. TRBV12-2 is a known pseudogene. This CDR3 region has 16 residues. CDR3 nucleotides: TGTGCAAGTCGCTTAGGTAGTCCAAATCCTAACTATGGCTACACCTTC. It translates to CASRLGSPNPNYGYTF.

The table lists this clonotype with a few counts. The chain uses TRBV11-2 and TRBJ1-5; D may be TRBD1 (5 bases). Trimming left V 3 bases short and J 8 bases short, with 11 bases between. The CDR3 spans 13 residues. The germline gives CDR1 SGHAT, CDR2 FQNNGV. In nucleotides, the CDR3 is TGTGCCAGCAGCTTGGGGGGGGTAGAGCCCCAGCATTTT. Amino acid sequence: CASSLGGVEPQHF. Full variable domain (outside the CDR3, taken from reference TRBV11-2 and TRBJ1-5): EAGVAQSPRYKIIEKRQSVAFWCNPISGHATLYWYQQILGQGPKLLIQFQNNGVVDDSQLPKDRFSAERLKGVDSTLKIQPAKLEDSAVYLCASSLGGVEPQHFGDGTRLSIL.